This T cell receptor beta chain was recovered during a study of Graves' ophthalmopathy and Graves' hyperthyroidism. Study at large: Absence of ophthalmopathy within 18 months of follow-up defined stable hyperthyroidism.

This clonotype was observed many times. Its antigen is as yet unknown. The sequenced template was RNA, covering the TCR beta CDR3 region. HTBI primers served in a first-round RT-PCR, which a second-round multiplex PCR followed. Via MiXCR, TCRdb re-called the multiplex PCR reads, giving one row per CDR3 protein. Of around 1,000,000 distinct CDR3 sequences in the sample, about 38% are singletons; the top ten hold 8.5% to 14%. Trimming at V came to 5 bases and at J to 7 bases, leaving 10 bases not matched to a gene. The CDR3 extends over 15 amino acids. Germline loops: CDR1 SEHNR, CDR2 FQNEAQ (reference sequence). Study-wide results and limits: Predictions made by the model for ophthalmopathy progression reached approximately 71% sensitivity and almost 75% specificity. Also, most clonotypes expanded in the thyroid above 0.001 frequency appeared in blood.

Hyperthyroidism was new, under 2 months, in patients aged 18 to 65. V is TRBV7-9 and J is TRBJ2-2; 7 nucleotides align to TRBD2. The receptor was derived from an adult man with Graves' hyperthyroidism. Specimen: peripheral blood or thyroid tissue (not recorded which). The CDR3, as DNA: TGTGCCAGCAGCCCCGAGGGAGGGCTCGGCGGGGAGCTGTTTTTT. This gives the protein CASSPEGGLGGELFF.